This TCR beta chain derives from a study of graft-versus-host responses after intestinal transplantation. On the study more broadly: Following induction with anti-thymocyte globulin, all recipients were given tacrolimus and steroids for two to three years.

On this clone itself: Its antigen is currently unknown.

General study results and limits: Circulating GvH clone levels at their peak were associated with HvG declines (early post-transplant). GvH clones detected in recipient marrow included some appearing first in ileum or blood.

The table came from immunoSEQ multiplex PCR; TCRdb's copy has only in-frame clones and leaves some out. The data hold tens of thousands of clones, with around 83% observed a single time. The sequences come from unstimulated CD8+ T cells sorted from spleen or lymph node cells, collected before intestinal transplant. The receptor comes from a human donor who received an intestinal transplant.

As DNA, the CDR3 is TGTGCCAGCAGTGAAACAGCCGGGCCCTACGAGCAGTACTTC. Amino acids: CASSETAGPYEQYF. V and J are TRBV2 and TRBJ2-7, with D unclear. Trimming removed 2 bases from V and 2 bases from J, with 10 bases in between. CDR3 length: 14 residues. The germline V gene has CDR1 SNHLY and CDR2 FYNNEI.